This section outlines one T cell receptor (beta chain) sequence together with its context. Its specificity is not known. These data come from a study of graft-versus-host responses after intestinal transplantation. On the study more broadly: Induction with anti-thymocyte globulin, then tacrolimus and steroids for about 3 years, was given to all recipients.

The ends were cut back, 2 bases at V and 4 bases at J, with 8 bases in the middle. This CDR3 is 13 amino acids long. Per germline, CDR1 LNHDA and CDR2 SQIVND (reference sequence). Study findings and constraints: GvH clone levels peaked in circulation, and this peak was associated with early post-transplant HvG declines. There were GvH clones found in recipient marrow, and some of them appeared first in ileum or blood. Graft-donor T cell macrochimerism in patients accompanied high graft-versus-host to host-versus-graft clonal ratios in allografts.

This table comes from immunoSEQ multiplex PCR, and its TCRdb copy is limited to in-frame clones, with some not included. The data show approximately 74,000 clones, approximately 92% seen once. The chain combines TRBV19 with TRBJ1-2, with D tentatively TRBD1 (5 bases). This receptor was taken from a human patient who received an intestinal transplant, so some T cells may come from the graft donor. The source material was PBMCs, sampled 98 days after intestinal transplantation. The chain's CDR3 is CASSISTAYGYTF. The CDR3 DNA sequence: TGTGCCAGTAGTATATCGACAGCCTATGGCTACACCTTC.